The sequence of this T cell receptor beta chain was determined in a study of blood T cell repertoires in COVID-19. Original methodology: Cell counts per sample came from amplifying reference gene primers. Sequenced by immunoSEQ multiplex PCR; TCRdb stores in-frame clones only, minus some. V, J and clone size are those of that table, while D and trimming were read from the DNA. Altogether about 380,000 clones are present, 70% to 90% being singletons, with the ten largest covering roughly 1.2%. Per germline, CDR1 SGHTA and CDR2 FQGNSA. This CDR3 comprises 15 residues. V lost 1 base and J lost 4; bases outside the gene matches: 4. This clone has only one observation.

The rearrangement uses TRBV7-2 and TRBJ1-2, with 9 bases fitting TRBD1. The sequencing sample was made of PBMCs or T cells enriched from blood (not recorded which). The receptor comes from a woman under 30 who had recovered from COVID-19. The CDR3 spells CASSLGRTGVYGYTF. CDR3 in DNA: TGTGCCAGCAGCTTAGGGAGGACAGGGGTCTATGGCTACACCTTC.